The 28 T cell receptor beta chains presented below share a single source sample, sequenced in a study of regulatory T cells in long-lasting Graves disease. The TCR beta library used iRepertoire HTBI primers with Arm-PCR amplification of CDR3. MiXCR, run by TCRdb on the multiplex PCR reads, gives a single entry per CDR3 protein. The data contain 350,000 to 500,000 distinct CDR3 sequences, under 25% of them seen just once; the ten biggest clones take up 13% to 15%. Time point noted: persistent/refractory GD, antithyroid drugs over 5 years with positive TRAb. Preparation of the TCR library used RNA extracted from PBMCs. Sample: peripheral blood mononuclear cells (PBMCs), taken when the disease was refractory, from a patient treated with antithyroid drugs. These receptors originate from a female donor with Graves disease.

The V gene is TRBV6-1, the J gene TRBJ2-2; the D gene is possibly TRBD1 (6 bases). The CDR3 covers 15 residues. V shed 4 bases and J shed 6 bases, with 15 bases lying between them. Looked up from germline, CDR1 is MNHNS and CDR2 is SASEGT. The CDR3 nucleotides read TGTGCCAGCAGTGGAAATACAGGGTACCCCGGGGAGCTGTTTTTT. It translates to CASSGNTGYPGELFF.

This clonotype was recorded at least ten times. This chain connects TRBV20-1 to TRBJ2-7; tentatively, D is TRBD2 (6 bases). The CDR3 covers 14 residues. The V end lost 3 bases, the J end lost 1 base, and 13 bases lay between the germline ends. Germline CDR1 and CDR2: DFQATT and SNEGSKA (reference sequence). CDR3 DNA: TGCAGTGCTAGGCCTAGCGCTCCTTCCTACGAGCAGTACTTC. Protein: CSARPSAPSYEQYF.

The V and J genes are TRBV18 and TRBJ1-3, with 7 bases that match TRBD1. Germline values: CDR1 KGHSH, CDR2 LQKENI. V dropped 6 bases and J dropped 0; count of bases not matched to a gene: 8. This CDR3 has 16 residues. CDR3 amino acids: CASSVNRDSSGNTIYF. The CDR3 bases are TGTGCCAGCTCTGTCAACCGGGACAGCTCTGGAAACACCATATATTTT.

Details on this clonotype: Mismatch with germline at one junction end may stem from a read error. V usage is TRBV7-9 and J usage is TRBJ2-7; D is uncertain. This CDR3 contains 16 residues. Germline loops: CDR1 SEHNR, CDR2 FQNEAQ (reference sequence). CDR3 sequence: CASGLETSMGSHEQYF. CDR3 nucleotide sequence: TGTGCCAGCGGCTTAGAAACATCGATGGGTAGCCACGAGCAGTACTTC.

This clonotype was detected many times. This sequence joins TRBV28 and TRBJ2-5; 7 bases are a match to TRBD2. This CDR3 spans 14 amino acids. Unmatched junction bases numbered 10, after V lost 7 bases and J lost 5 bases. Germline V CDR1 and CDR2: MDHEN, SYDVKM. CDR3 loop: CASTRIRGGETQYF. The CDR3 DNA is TGTGCCAGCACCCGGATTAGGGGAGGGGAGACCCAGTACTTC.

This sequence joins TRBV3-1 and TRBJ1-5; D possibly corresponds to TRBD1 (6 bases). Germline V gene data show CDR1 as LGHDT and CDR2 as YNNKEL (reference sequence). V gave up 5 bases and J gave up 4 bases, with 12 bases separating them. CDR3 length equals 14 residues. CDR3 in DNA: TGTGCCAGCAGCGCCCTGGACAGTAATCAGCCCCAGCATTTT. Translated, it gives CASSALDSNQPQHF.

This clonotype was counted many times. V gene TRBV12-3 or TRBV12-4 combines with J gene TRBJ1-1, with a weak D call TRBD1 (6 bases). V shed 7 bases and J shed 11 bases, with 26 bases lying between them. This CDR3 region has 15 residues. CDR3 nucleotide sequence: TGTGCCAGCAACAAAGCTACAGGGCACACGCCTATGGCTTTCTTT. Translating it yields CASNKATGHTPMAFF.

This clonotype was observed many times. The chain recombines TRBV2 with TRBJ2-7, with 8 bases lining up with TRBD2. This CDR3 has 16 amino acids. J lost 1 base, V lost 2 bases, and 7 bases had no gene match. Germline CDR1 is SNHLY and CDR2 is FYNNEI. CDR3 DNA: TGTGCCAGCAGTGAACAAGCGGGAGCCCTTTCCTACGAGCAGTACTTC. Protein sequence: CASSEQAGALSYEQYF.

This clonotype was detected only a few times. The genes are TRBV3-1 and TRBJ2-7, with D possibly TRBD1 on 5 matching bases. V lost 1 base, J lost 3 bases, and 13 bases lay in between. CDR3 length: 15 amino acids. In germline, CDR1 is LGHDT, CDR2 YNNKEL (reference sequence). The DNA for the CDR3 is TGTGCCAGCAGCCAAGGAGCAGGGCCCATCTACGAGCAGTACTTC. Its translation: CASSQGAGPIYEQYF.

Points on this clonotype: At one end, the junction sequence differs from germline, possibly due to a read error. The chain couples TRBV5-1 to TRBJ1-5; D not resolved. Germline V gene data show CDR1 as SGHRS and CDR2 as YFSETQ. This CDR3 is 15 amino acids long. CDR3 sequence reads: CASSLGEDSNQPEHF. The CDR3 nucleotides are TGCGCCAGCAGCTTGGGAGAAGATAGCAATCAGCCCGAGCATTTT.

This chain links TRBV2 with TRBJ2-3; no clear D gene. Germline lookup yields CDR1 SNHLY and CDR2 FYNNEI. V lost 6 bases, J lost 2 bases, and 12 bases lay in between. The CDR3 is 14 amino acids. The CDR3 region has the DNA TGTGCCAGCAGGGTAGTCGGATTCACAGATACGCAGTATTTT. It specifies CASRVVGFTDTQYF. The variable domain in full, with the rest retrieved from reference TRBV2 and TRBJ2-3, is EPEVTQTPSHQVTQMGQEVILRCVPISNHLYFYWYRQILGQKVEFLVSFYNNEISEKSEIFDDQFSVERPDGSNFTLKIRSTKLEDSAMYFCASRVVGFTDTQYFGPGTRLTVL.

The chain uses TRBV30 and TRBJ2-7, with TRBD2 as a possible D gene (6 bases). V was shortened by 0 bases and J by 0 bases, with 21 bases between the two germline ends. Germline V lookup: CDR1 GTSNPN, CDR2 SVGIG (reference sequence). This CDR3 spans 18 amino acids. Written as DNA, the CDR3 is TGTGCCTGGAGTGTATGGGGGGATAGCGGTTCGAGCTCCTACGAGCAGTACTTC. This encodes CAWSVWGDSGSSSYEQYF.

This clonotype was seen repeatedly, ten times or more. This chain links TRBV24-1 with TRBJ2-5; TRBD1 matches at 11 bases. The CDR3 runs to 15 residues. The V segment lost 4 bases and the J segment 4 bases; nucleotides outside the gene matches: 4. CDR1 and CDR2 (germline): KGHDR, SFDVKD. CDR3 residues: CATSEGGQGGETQYF. The CDR3 DNA sequence: TGTGCCACCAGTGAGGGGGGACAGGGGGGAGAGACCCAGTACTTC.

As regards this clonotype: Just one base apart from a much larger clone, this may be a read error. The chain carries TRBV2 and TRBJ2-7, with 7 bases lining up with TRBD2. The CDR3 runs 17 residues. The germline gives CDR1 SNHLY, CDR2 FYNNEI. DNA of the CDR3: TGTGTCAGCAGTCGGGTTTTCCTAGGGCGGGAGTCTTACGAGCAGTACTTC. Translation: CVSSRVFLGRESYEQYF. Using reference TRBV2 and TRBJ2-7 for the parts outside the CDR3, the full variable domain is EPEVTQTPSHQVTQMGQEVILRCVPISNHLYFYWYRQILGQKVEFLVSFYNNEISEKSEIFDDQFSVERPDGSNFTLKIRSTKLEDSAMYFCVSSRVFLGRESYEQYFGPGTRLTVT.

In its sample, this clonotype was seen a few times. V and J are TRBV6-1 and TRBJ2-2, with TRBD2 matching over 7 bases. The germline V gene has CDR1 MNHNS and CDR2 SASEGT. This CDR3 has 15 amino acids. The V and J ends lost 5 bases and 5 bases, in that order; junction bases with no gene match: 8. The CDR3 DNA reads TGTGCCAGCAGTAGGGCTAGCGGATCGACCGGGGAGCTGTTTTTT. Amino acids: CASSRASGSTGELFF.

CDR3 residues: CAVQGVNEQYF. The CDR3 coding sequence is TGTGCCGTACAGGGGGTCAACGAGCAGTACTTC. V and J are TRBV10-3 and TRBJ2-7, with 8 nucleotides matching TRBD1. V was clipped by 11 bases and J by 5 bases; unmatched bases: 5. Per germline, CDR1 ENHRY and CDR2 SYGVKD. This CDR3 spans 11 amino acids.

The chain couples TRBV11-3 to TRBJ2-4; 10 bases map to TRBD2. Germline CDR1 SGHNT, CDR2 YENEEA. The ends lost 5 bases at V and 1 base at J; junction bases unmatched: 11. This CDR3 is 18 amino acids long. CDR3 region: CASSHPGLARLAKNIQYF. Here the CDR3 DNA reads TGTGCCAGCAGCCACCCGGGACTAGCGCGACTTGCCAAAAACATTCAGTACTTC.

This clonotype was seen a few times. The chain couples TRBV3-1 to TRBJ1-5; D is ambiguous. The CDR3 consists of 18 residues. V lost 0 bases to trimming and J lost 0 bases, with 15 bases between them. Germline V gene data show CDR1 as LGHDT and CDR2 as YNNKEL (reference sequence). In DNA form, the CDR3 reads TGTGCCAGCAGCCAAGATCCCCCCGAAGCGTATAGCAATCAGCCCCAGCATTTT. Translation: CASSQDPPEAYSNQPQHF.

This clonotype was picked up a small number of times. This chain joins TRBV29-1 and TRBJ2-2; D is unresolved. Trimming took 7 bases from V and 6 from J, leaving 6 bases between them. CDR1 and CDR2 (germline): SQVTM, ANQGSEA. The CDR3 is 10 residues long. The CDR3 loop is CSAASGELFF. Here the CDR3 DNA reads TGCAGCGCTGCGTCCGGGGAGCTGTTTTTT.

The chain is built from TRBV20-1 and TRBJ2-3; no clear D gene. CDR3 length: 13 residues. CDR1 and CDR2 from the germline V gene are DFQATT and SNEGSKA (reference sequence). The V end was cut by 3 bases, the J end by 1 base, with 8 bases between. CDR3 in amino acids: CSASPSGTDTQYF. The CDR3 DNA sequence: TGCAGTGCTAGCCCCTCTGGCACAGATACGCAGTATTTT.

This clonotype showed up just a few times. The V call is TRBV5-4, the J call TRBJ1-2; no firm D call. The germline V gene encodes CDR1 SGHNT and CDR2 YYREEE (reference sequence). The CDR3 contains 15 residues. The ends were cut back, 4 bases at V and 8 bases at J, with 21 bases in the middle. The CDR3 sequence: CASSPPGPRFWGYTF. The CDR3 DNA reads TGTGCCAGCAGCCCCCCCGGGCCTCGCTTTTGGGGCTACACCTTC. The variable domain in full, with the rest retrieved from reference TRBV5-4 and TRBJ1-2, is ETGVTQSPTHLIKTRGQQVTLRCSSQSGHNTVSWYQQALGQGPQFIFQYYREEENGRGNFPPRFSGLQFPNYSSELNVNALELDDSALYLCASSPPGPRFWGYTFGSGTRLTVV.

This clonotype was seen only a few times. The chain employs TRBV9 and TRBJ2-2; TRBD2 agrees at 9 bases. The CDR3 is made up of 17 amino acids. CDR1 is SGDLS and CDR2 is YYNGEE in the germline V gene. After removal of 4 bases from V and 1 base from J, the junction contained 8 bases not matched to a gene. The CDR3 region is CASSPSLAGRNTGELFF. CDR3 DNA: TGTGCCAGCAGCCCTAGCCTAGCGGGACGGAACACCGGGGAGCTGTTTTTT.

The V gene is TRBV28, the J gene TRBJ2-3, with 11 bases fitting TRBD1. Looked up from germline, CDR1 is MDHEN and CDR2 is SYDVKM. This CDR3 has 15 amino acids. V was clipped by 5 bases and J by 4 bases; unmatched bases: 5. Here the CDR3 reads CASSKDRGRSDTQYF. The CDR3 region has the DNA TGTGCCAGCAGTAAGGACAGGGGGCGCTCAGATACGCAGTATTTT.

At least ten counts were recorded for this clonotype. The genes are TRBV28 and TRBJ2-7; D gene uncertain. This CDR3 comprises 12 residues. The V end was cut by 7 bases, the J end by 3 bases, with 10 bases between. Germline CDR1 reads MDHEN; CDR2 reads SYDVKM. The CDR3 DNA reads as TGTGCCAGCATAGGGATAAACTACGAGCAGTACTTC. It encodes CASIGINYEQYF.

At least ten counts were recorded for this clonotype. The rearrangement uses TRBV20-1 and TRBJ1-2, with a weak D call TRBD1 (6 bases). V lost 2 bases and J lost 8, with 18 bases in between. Germline values: CDR1 DFQATT, CDR2 SNEGSKA (reference sequence). This CDR3 comprises 14 residues. The CDR3 sequence is CSARPGGSQEGYTF. In DNA form, the CDR3 reads TGCAGTGCTAGACCCGGGGGCTCCCAGGAGGGCTACACCTTC.

The CDR3 region is CASSAFGWGAPTEAFF. Here the CDR3 DNA reads TGTGCCAGCAGTGCCTTCGGCTGGGGGGCCCCCACTGAAGCTTTCTTT. V is TRBV2 and J is TRBJ1-1; possible D gene TRBD1, 6 bases. V dropped 4 bases and J dropped 4 bases, with 19 bases sitting between them. Germline CDR1 SNHLY, CDR2 FYNNEI. The CDR3 sequence is 16 residues long.

The chain employs TRBV12-3 or TRBV12-4 and TRBJ1-5; 8 bases agree with TRBD1. This CDR3 is 16 amino acids long. Germline trimming cut 4 bases from V and 5 bases from J; bases unmatched to any gene: 10. This chain's CDR3 is CASSYLPGGSDQPQHF. The CDR3 DNA sequence: TGTGCCAGCAGTTACCTTCCAGGGGGCTCGGATCAGCCCCAGCATTTT.

This clonotype was detected many times. The gene calls are TRBV6-1 and TRBJ1-1, with 10 nucleotides matching TRBD1. Germline V gene data show CDR1 as MNHNS and CDR2 as SASEGT. CDR3 size: 14 residues. Trimming cost V 6 bases and J 8 bases; bases outside gene matches: 9. CDR3 in DNA: TGTGCCAGCAGGGATGGGACAGGGGTACGCGAAGCTTTCTTT. It encodes CASRDGTGVREAFF.